The 8 T cell receptor beta chains given below trace back to one sample, sequenced in a study of OX40 agonist ivuxolimab in advanced cancers. Clones were read by immunoSEQ multiplex PCR, and TCRdb kept only the in-frame ones, dropping some. Counted here are about 82,000 clones, around 84% occurring once; the ten biggest clones make up 5.5% to 7%. The material was CD4+ or CD8+ T cells sorted from blood, obtained in a trial of the OX40 agonist ivuxolimab. The origin of the receptors is an adult with an advanced solid tumor such as melanoma, head and neck, liver or kidney cancer.

The CDR3: CASSFRLATLNTGELFF. CDR3 nucleotides: TGTGCCAGCAGCTTTCGACTAGCGACCTTGAACACCGGGGAGCTGTTTTTT. The chain employs TRBV7-9 and TRBJ2-2, with 8 bases fitting TRBD2. Looked up from germline, CDR1 is SEHNR and CDR2 is FQNEAQ (reference sequence). V dropped 3 bases and J dropped 1; count of bases not matched to a gene: 7. CDR3 length: 17 residues.

The CDR3 region has the DNA TGTGCCAGTAGTATACAGGGTCGGGATACGCAGTATTTT. Protein product: CASSIQGRDTQYF. The V call is TRBV19, the J call TRBJ2-3; tentatively, D is TRBD1 (5 bases). The CDR3 is made up of 13 amino acids. Trimming took 2 bases from V and 6 from J, leaving 9 bases between them. From germline, CDR1 is LNHDA and CDR2 SQIVND (reference sequence).

V usage is TRBV18 and J usage is TRBJ1-4; a weak D match, TRBD1 (6 bases). This CDR3 comprises 14 residues. The germline V and J ends were trimmed by 6 bases and 7 bases, with 15 bases remaining between them. Germline V gives CDR1 KGHSH, CDR2 LQKENI. The CDR3 DNA follows: TGTGCCAGCTCCCGCCAGGGGCAGATTGAAAAACTGTTTTTT. As protein: CASSRQGQIEKLFF.

This CDR3 is CATSRTYRDREPLNQPQHF. The CDR3 DNA reads as TGTGCCACCAGCAGGACGTATAGGGACAGGGAGCCCCTCAATCAGCCCCAGCATTTT. The chain is built from TRBV15 and TRBJ1-5; 9 bases fit TRBD1. V lost 3 bases and J lost 3; bases outside the gene matches: 15. CDR1 and CDR2 (germline): LNHNV, YYDKDF (reference sequence). This CDR3 contains 19 residues.

This clone is a singleton in its sample. V usage is TRBV9 and J usage is TRBJ1-5, with D uncertain. CDR3 size: 14 residues. Germline lookup yields CDR1 SGDLS and CDR2 YYNGEE. Trimming took 2 bases from V and 10 from J, leaving 16 bases between them. The CDR3 DNA is TGTGCCAGCAGCGTGAGCACGGAGTCCGGCCCCCAGCATTTT. Its protein is CASSVSTESGPQHF.

With respect to this clone: The same CDR3 arises from other DNA sequences in this sample as well. The V and J genes are TRBV7-2 and TRBJ2-1; D is uncertain. The CDR3 is 13 amino acids. V lost 1 base, J lost 4 bases, and 5 bases lay in between. The germline V gene encodes CDR1 SGHTA and CDR2 FQGNSA. The CDR3 region is CASSLVSYNEQFF. CDR3 in DNA: TGTGCCAGCAGCTTAGTGTCTTACAATGAGCAGTTCTTC.

The genes are TRBV18 and TRBJ1-1; TRBD1 matches 8 bases. The CDR3 totals 14 residues. The V segment lost 4 bases and the J segment 6 bases; nucleotides outside the gene matches: 7. Germline CDR1 and CDR2: KGHSH and LQKENI. The CDR3 nucleotides are TGTGCCAGCTCACTTTACAGGGGGGACGCTGAAGCTTTCTTT. It specifies CASSLYRGDAEAFF.

The rearrangement uses TRBV29-1 and TRBJ2-7; 9 nucleotides match TRBD1. The CDR3 is made up of 14 amino acids. J gave up 7 bases and V 5 bases, and 12 bases lay outside the gene matches. Germline values: CDR1 SQVTM, CDR2 ANQGSEA. The CDR3 spells CSVYRTGAASEQYF. Here the CDR3 DNA reads TGCAGCGTTTACCGGACAGGGGCCGCTTCAGAGCAGTACTTC.